These 4 T cell receptor beta chains were sequenced from one sample in a study of T cell changes during pregnancy in multiple sclerosis. Data came from immunoSEQ multiplex PCR; TCRdb stores just in-frame clones and leaves some out. The repertoire consists of 45,000 to 55,000 clones, with about 87% occurring once and the leading ten covering about 1.8%. Sequenced here: peripheral blood, sampled in the first trimester of pregnancy. These receptors all come from a female donor with multiple sclerosis, enrolled in a pregnancy study.

The chain has TRBV7-8 and TRBJ2-7; TRBD2 aligns across 8 bases. With 1 base clipped from V and 9 bases from J, the junction kept 20 bases outside the gene matches. Germline V lookup: CDR1 SGHVS, CDR2 FQNEAQ. CDR3 length: 18 residues. CDR3 sequence reads: CASSLDRGGYLGSEWQYF. The CDR3 DNA follows: TGTGCCAGCAGCTTAGATCGGGGGGGGTACTTAGGGTCCGAGTGGCAGTACTTC. Complete variable domain (other parts from reference TRBV7-8 and TRBJ2-7): GAGVSQSPRYKVAKRGQDVALRCDPISGHVSLFWYQQALGQGPEFLTYFQNEAQLDKSGLPSDRFFAERPEGSVSTLKIQRTQQEDSAVYLCASSLDRGGYLGSEWQYFGPGTRLTVT.

The V call is TRBV19, the J call TRBJ2-3; D perhaps matches TRBD1 (5 bases). The CDR3 totals 16 residues. Germline assignment: CDR1 LNHDA and CDR2 SQIVND (reference sequence). Trimming removed 3 bases from V and 1 base from J, with 14 bases in between. The CDR3 DNA follows: TGTGCCAGTAGTATCCCTAGGGGCGGACGCACAGATACGCAGTATTTT. Translated, it gives CASSIPRGGRTDTQYF. The variable domain in full, with the rest retrieved from reference TRBV19 and TRBJ2-3, is DGGITQSPKYLFRKEGQNVTLSCEQNLNHDAMYWYRQDPGQGLRLIYYSQIVNDFQKGDIAEGYSVSREKKESFPLTVTSAQKNPTAFYLCASSIPRGGRTDTQYFGPGTRLTVL.

The chain carries TRBV5-1 and TRBJ2-3; D might be TRBD1 (6 bases). Germline CDR1 reads SGHRS; CDR2 reads YFSETQ. V shed 0 bases and J shed 4 bases, with 9 bases lying between them. This CDR3 is built from 14 residues. The CDR3 loop is CASSLGQAADTQYF. In nucleotides, the CDR3 is TGCGCCAGCAGCTTGGGACAGGCCGCAGATACGCAGTATTTT.

The rearrangement links TRBV10-1 to TRBJ2-1; a weak D match, TRBD1 (6 bases). This CDR3 has 12 amino acids. Between the trimmed V and J ends, which lost 3 bases and 9 bases, there was a span of 9 bases. The germline gives CDR1 WNHNN, CDR2 SYGVQD (reference sequence). The DNA for the CDR3 is TGCGCCAGCAGTGAATGGGGGCGTGAGCAGTTCTTC. Translation gives CASSEWGREQFF.